This T cell receptor beta chain came from a study of long-term antiretroviral therapy in people with HIV. Study-level information: The earliest samples came from an era when ART typically awaited falling CD4 counts.

This clone was detected only once. Its antigen is unidentified. Deletions cut 2 bases from V and 6 bases from J, with 11 bases between. This CDR3 spans 13 amino acids. Germline CDR1 and CDR2: SGHVS and FQNEAQ. The libraries were made with immunoSEQ v3.0 at survey level. This table comes from immunoSEQ multiplex PCR, and its TCRdb copy is limited to in-frame clones, with some not included. The profile shows about 21,000 clones, around 90% of them singletons. Overall study findings and caveats: Against controls, HIV repertoires showed narrower ranges of CDR3 length.

The sequencing used unsorted PBMCs, collected 2.3 years after starting antiretroviral therapy. This sequence joins TRBV7-8 and TRBJ2-7; D unclear. The sequence was collected from a man aged 60 to 69 with HIV. CDR3 bases: TGTGCCAGCAGCTTATTACCGACTTCCGAGCAGTACTTC. This gives the protein CASSLLPTSEQYF.